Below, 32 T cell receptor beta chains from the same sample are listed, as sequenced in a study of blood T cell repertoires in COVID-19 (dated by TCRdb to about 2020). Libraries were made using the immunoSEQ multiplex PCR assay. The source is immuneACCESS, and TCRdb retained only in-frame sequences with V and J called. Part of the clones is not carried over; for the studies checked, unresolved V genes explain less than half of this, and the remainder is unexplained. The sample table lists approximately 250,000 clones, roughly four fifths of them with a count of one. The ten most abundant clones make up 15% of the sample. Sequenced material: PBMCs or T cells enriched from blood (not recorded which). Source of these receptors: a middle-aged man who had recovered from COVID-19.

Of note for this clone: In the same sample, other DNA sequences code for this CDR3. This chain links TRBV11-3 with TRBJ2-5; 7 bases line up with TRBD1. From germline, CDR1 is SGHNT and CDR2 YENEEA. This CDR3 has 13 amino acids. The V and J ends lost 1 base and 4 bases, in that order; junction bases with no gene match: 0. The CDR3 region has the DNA TGTGCCAGCAGCTTAGCAGGGGGAGAGACCCAGTACTTC. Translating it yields CASSLAGGETQYF.

Written as DNA, the CDR3 is TGTGCCAGCAGCTTCGAGCGGATCATAGATACGCAGTATTTT. Residues: CASSFERIIDTQYF. This chain uses TRBV28 with TRBJ2-3, with D maybe TRBD2 (5 bases). Germline CDR1 and CDR2: MDHEN and SYDVKM. V lost 6 bases, J lost 5 bases, and 15 bases lay in between. The length of the CDR3 is 14 residues.

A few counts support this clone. The CDR3: CASSPGASGGAIAKNIQYF. DNA for the CDR3: TGTGCCAGCTCACCGGGGGCTAGCGGGGGAGCGATCGCCAAAAACATTCAGTACTTC. V gene TRBV18 combines with J gene TRBJ2-4, with TRBD2 matching 10 bases. The CDR3 spans 19 residues. The junction had 12 bases not matched to a gene; V was cut back by 3 bases and J by 1 base. The V gene's germline CDR1 is KGHSH and CDR2 LQKENI. Based on the CDR3 plus reference TRBV18 and TRBJ2-4, the full variable domain is NAGVMQNPRHLVRRRGQEARLRCSPMKGHSHVYWYRQLPEEGLKFMVYLQKENIIDESGMPKERFSAEFPKEGPSILRIQQVVRGDSAAYFCASSPGASGGAIAKNIQYFGAGTRLSVL.

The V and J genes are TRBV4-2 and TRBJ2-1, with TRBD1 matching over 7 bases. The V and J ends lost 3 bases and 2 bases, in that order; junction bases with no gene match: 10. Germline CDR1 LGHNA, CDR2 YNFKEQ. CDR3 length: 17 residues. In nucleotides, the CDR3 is TGTGCCAGCAGCCAGGGCAGGGGGACAGCTACCTACAATGAGCAGTTCTTC. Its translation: CASSQGRGTATYNEQFF.

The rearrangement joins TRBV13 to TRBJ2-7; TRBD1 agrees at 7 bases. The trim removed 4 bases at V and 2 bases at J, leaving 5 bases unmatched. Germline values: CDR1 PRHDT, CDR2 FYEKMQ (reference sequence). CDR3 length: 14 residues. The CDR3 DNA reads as TGTGCCAGCAGCTCCTGGGACAGAACCTACGAGCAGTACTTC. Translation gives CASSSWDRTYEQYF.

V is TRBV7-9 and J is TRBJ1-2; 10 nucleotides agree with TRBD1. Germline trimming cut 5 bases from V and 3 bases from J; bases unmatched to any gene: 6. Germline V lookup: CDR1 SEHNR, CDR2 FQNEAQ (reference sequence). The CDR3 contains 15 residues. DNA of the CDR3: TGTGCCAGCAGCACCGGGACAGGGGAAGACTATGGCTACACCTTC. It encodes CASSTGTGEDYGYTF.

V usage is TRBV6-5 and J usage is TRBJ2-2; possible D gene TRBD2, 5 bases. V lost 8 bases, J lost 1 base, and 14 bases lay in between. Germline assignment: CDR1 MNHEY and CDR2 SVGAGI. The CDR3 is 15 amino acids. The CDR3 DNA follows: TGTGCCAGCCTCCCGAGTCGGGGGAACACCGGGGAGCTGTTTTTT. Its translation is CASLPSRGNTGELFF.

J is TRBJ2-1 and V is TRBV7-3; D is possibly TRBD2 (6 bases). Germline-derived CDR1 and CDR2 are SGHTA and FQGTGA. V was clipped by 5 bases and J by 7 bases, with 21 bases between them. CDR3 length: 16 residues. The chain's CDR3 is CASSRPRGTPGNEQFF. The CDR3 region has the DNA TGTGCCAGCAGCCGACCCCGGGGGACTCCCGGGAATGAGCAGTTCTTC.

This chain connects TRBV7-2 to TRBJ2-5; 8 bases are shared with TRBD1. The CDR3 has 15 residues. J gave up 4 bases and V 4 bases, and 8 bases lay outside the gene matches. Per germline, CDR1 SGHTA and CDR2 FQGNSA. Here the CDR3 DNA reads TGTGCCAGCAGCTCAGAGACAGGGGTGATAGAGACCCAGTACTTC. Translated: CASSSETGVIETQYF.

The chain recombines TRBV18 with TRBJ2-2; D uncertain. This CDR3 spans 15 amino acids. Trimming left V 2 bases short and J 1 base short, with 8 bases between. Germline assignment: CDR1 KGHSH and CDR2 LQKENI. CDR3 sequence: CASSPGRWNTGELFF. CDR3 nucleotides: TGTGCCAGCTCACCAGGGCGCTGGAACACCGGGGAGCTGTTTTTT.

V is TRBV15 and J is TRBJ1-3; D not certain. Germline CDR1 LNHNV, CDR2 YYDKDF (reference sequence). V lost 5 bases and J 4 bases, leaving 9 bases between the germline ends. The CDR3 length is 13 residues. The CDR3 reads CATSLMRGNTIYF. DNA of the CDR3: TGTGCCACCAGCCTTATGCGGGGAAACACCATATATTTT.

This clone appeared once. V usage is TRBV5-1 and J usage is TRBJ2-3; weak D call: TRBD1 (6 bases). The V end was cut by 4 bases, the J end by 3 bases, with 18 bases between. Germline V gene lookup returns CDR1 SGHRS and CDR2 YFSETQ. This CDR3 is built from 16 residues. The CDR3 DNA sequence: TGCGCCAGCAGCCCTGGGGACCTAGGGGGTACAGATACGCAGTATTTT. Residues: CASSPGDLGGTDTQYF.

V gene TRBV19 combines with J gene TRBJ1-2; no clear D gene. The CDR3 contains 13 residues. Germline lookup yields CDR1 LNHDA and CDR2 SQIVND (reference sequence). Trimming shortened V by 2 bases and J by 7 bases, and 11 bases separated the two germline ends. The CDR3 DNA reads TGTGCCAGTAGTATATACCAATCCGGTGGCTACACCTTC. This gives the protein CASSIYQSGGYTF.

The CDR3 protein is CASSPQGAEGQPQHF. The CDR3 bases are TGTGCCAGCAGCCCCCAGGGGGCGGAGGGACAGCCCCAGCATTTT. The chain combines TRBV9 with TRBJ1-5; TRBD1 matches at 8 bases. Trimming cost V 4 bases and J 7 bases; bases outside gene matches: 10. This CDR3 contains 15 residues. The V gene's germline CDR1 is SGDLS and CDR2 YYNGEE.

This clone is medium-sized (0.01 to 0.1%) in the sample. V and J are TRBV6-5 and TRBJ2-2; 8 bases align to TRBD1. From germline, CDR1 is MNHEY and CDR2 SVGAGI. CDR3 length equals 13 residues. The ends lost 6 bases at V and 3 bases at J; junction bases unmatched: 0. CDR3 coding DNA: TGTGCCAGCAGGACAGGGGACACCGGGGAGCTGTTTTTT. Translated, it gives CASRTGDTGELFF.

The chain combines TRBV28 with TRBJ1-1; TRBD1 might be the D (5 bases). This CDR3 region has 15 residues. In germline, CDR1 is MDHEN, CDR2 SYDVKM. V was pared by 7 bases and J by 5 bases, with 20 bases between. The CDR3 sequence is CASTDGSSRGTEAFF. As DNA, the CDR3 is TGTGCCAGCACCGACGGGAGTTCAAGGGGAACTGAAGCTTTCTTT.

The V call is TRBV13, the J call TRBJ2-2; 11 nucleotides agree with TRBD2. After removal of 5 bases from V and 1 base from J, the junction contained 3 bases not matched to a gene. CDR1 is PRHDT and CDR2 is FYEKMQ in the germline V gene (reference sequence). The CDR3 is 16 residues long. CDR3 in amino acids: CASSRLAGMNTGELFF. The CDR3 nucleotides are TGTGCCAGCAGCCGACTAGCGGGAATGAACACCGGGGAGCTGTTTTTT.

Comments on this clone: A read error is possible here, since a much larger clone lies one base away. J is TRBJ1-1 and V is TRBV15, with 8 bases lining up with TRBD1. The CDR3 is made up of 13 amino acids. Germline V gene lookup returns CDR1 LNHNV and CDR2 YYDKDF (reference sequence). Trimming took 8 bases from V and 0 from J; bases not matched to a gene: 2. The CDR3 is CATGQGMNTEAFF. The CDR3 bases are TGTGCCACCGGACAGGGAATGAACACTGAAGCTTTCTTT.

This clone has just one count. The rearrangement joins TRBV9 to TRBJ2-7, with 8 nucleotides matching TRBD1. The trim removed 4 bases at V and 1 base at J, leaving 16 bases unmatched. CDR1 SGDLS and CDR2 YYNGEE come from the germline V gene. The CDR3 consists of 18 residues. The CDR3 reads CASSLCRGQVLESYEQYF. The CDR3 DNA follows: TGTGCCAGCAGCTTGTGCAGGGGGCAAGTCTTGGAGTCCTACGAGCAGTACTTC.

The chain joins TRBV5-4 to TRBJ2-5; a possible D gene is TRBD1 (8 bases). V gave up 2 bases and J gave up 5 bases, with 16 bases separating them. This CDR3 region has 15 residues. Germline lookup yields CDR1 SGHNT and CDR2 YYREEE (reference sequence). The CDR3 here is CASSLLQGGTETQYF. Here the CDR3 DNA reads TGTGCCAGCAGCTTATTACAGGGGGGGACGGAGACCCAGTACTTC.

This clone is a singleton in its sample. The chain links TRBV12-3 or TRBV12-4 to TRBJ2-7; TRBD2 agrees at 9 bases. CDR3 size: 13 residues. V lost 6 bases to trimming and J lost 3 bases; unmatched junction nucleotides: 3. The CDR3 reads CASRVTSGYEQYF. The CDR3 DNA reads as TGTGCCAGCAGGGTGACTAGCGGCTACGAGCAGTACTTC.

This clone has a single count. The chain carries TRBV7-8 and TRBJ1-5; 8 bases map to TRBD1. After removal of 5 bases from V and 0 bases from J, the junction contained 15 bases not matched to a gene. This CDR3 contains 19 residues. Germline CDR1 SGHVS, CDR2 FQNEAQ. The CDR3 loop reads CASSHRPGQDTTSNQPQHF. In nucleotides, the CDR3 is TGTGCCAGCAGCCACCGCCCGGGACAGGATACTACTAGCAATCAGCCCCAGCATTTT.

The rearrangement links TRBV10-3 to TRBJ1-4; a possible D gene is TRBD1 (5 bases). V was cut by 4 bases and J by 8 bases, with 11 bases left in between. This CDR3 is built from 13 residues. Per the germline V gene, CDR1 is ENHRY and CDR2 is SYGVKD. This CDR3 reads CAISAGGAEKLFF. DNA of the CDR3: TGTGCCATCAGTGCTGGAGGGGCGGAAAAACTGTTTTTT.

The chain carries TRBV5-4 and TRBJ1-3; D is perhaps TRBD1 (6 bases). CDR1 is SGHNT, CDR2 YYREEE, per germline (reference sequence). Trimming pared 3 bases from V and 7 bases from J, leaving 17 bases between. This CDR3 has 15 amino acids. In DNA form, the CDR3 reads TGTGCCAGCAGCTCACCGGACAGCCTTGGGAACACCATATATTTT. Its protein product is CASSSPDSLGNTIYF.

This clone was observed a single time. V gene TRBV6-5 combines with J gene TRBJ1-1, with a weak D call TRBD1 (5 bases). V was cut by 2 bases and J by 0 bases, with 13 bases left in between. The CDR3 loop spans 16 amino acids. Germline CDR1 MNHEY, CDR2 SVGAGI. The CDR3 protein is CASSYGALFMNTEAFF. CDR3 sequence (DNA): TGTGCCAGCAGTTACGGGGCACTGTTCATGAACACTGAAGCTTTCTTT.

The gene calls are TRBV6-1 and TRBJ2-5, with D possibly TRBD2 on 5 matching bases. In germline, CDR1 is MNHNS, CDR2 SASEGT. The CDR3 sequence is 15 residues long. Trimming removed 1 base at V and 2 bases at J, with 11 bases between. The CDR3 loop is CASSEVVGLQETQYF. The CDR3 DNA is TGTGCCAGCAGTGAAGTGGTCGGACTGCAAGAGACCCAGTACTTC.

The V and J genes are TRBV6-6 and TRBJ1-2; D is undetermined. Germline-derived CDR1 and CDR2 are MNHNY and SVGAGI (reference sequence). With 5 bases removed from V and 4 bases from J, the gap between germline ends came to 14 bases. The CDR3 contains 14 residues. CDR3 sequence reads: CASSQSDRGYGYTF. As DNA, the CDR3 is TGTGCCAGCAGTCAGAGCGACCGAGGCTATGGCTACACCTTC.

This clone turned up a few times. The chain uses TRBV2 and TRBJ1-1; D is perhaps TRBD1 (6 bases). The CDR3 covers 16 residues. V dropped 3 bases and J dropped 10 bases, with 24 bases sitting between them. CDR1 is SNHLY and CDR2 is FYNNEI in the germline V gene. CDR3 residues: CASSEVSGTFTLGAFF. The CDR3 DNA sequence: TGTGCCAGCAGTGAGGTATCCGGGACATTCACCTTGGGAGCTTTCTTT.

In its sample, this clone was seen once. In DNA, the CDR3 is TGTGCCAGCAGCGAGACGGGACTCTCTGGAAACACCATATATTTT. Protein product: CASSETGLSGNTIYF. J is TRBJ1-3 and V is TRBV3-1 (or the pseudogene TRBV3-2); possibly TRBD1 for D (5 bases). CDR1 and CDR2 (germline): LGHDT, YNNKEL (reference sequence). Trimming left V 5 bases short and J 0 bases short, with 11 bases between. The CDR3 has 15 residues.

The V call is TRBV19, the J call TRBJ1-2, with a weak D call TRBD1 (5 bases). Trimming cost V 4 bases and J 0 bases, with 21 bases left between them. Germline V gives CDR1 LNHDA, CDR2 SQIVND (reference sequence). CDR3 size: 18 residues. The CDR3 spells CASSKGHQPLQANYGYTF. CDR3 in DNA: TGTGCCAGTAGTAAGGGGCACCAACCTCTCCAAGCTAACTATGGCTACACCTTC.

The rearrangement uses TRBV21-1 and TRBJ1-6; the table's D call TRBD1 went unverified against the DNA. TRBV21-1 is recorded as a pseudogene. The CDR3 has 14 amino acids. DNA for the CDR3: TGTGCCAGCAGCATCCGGGACAGCGATTCACCCCTCCACTTT. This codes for CASSIRDSDSPLHF.

The CDR3 spells CASSALGGTRTGPQYF. As DNA, the CDR3 is TGTGCCAGCAGCGCCCTGGGCGGAACGCGGACAGGGCCACAGTATTTT. The V gene is TRBV9, the J gene TRBJ2-3; 8 positions match TRBD1. Losses at the gene ends were 3 bases for V and 12 bases for J; bases not matched to a gene: 18. CDR3 length: 16 residues. CDR1 and CDR2 (germline): SGDLS, YYNGEE.